This T cell receptor (beta chain) is from a study of blood T cell repertoires in COVID-19. Overall study: Collection of acute and convalescent COVID-19 samples took place in the United States, Italy and Spain. In each case, the material was cDNA or gDNA derived from T cells, B-cell-depleted T cells, or PBMCs.

The CDR3 is 17 residues long. CDR1 and CDR2 (germline): SGHTS, YDEGEE. V lost 4 bases, J lost 2 bases, and 18 bases lay in between. Per the authors' pipeline: Using reference gene primer amplification, nucleated cell counts were estimated. Here immunoSEQ multiplex PCR was the method, and the copy in TCRdb shows in-frame clones only, minus some. D and trimming were read from the DNA, whereas the V and J calls and clone size are those reported in that table. The sample yields roughly 200,000 clones, around 84% seen once. The V call is TRBV5-8, the J call TRBJ2-2; possible D gene TRBD1, 6 bases. Sequencing input: peripheral blood. This TCR was sampled from a man aged 40-49 years with active or convalescent COVID-19. DNA for the CDR3: TGTGCCAGCAGCATACCCGCCGGGACATTCAACACCGGGGAGCTGTTTTTT. It codes for CASSIPAGTFNTGELFF.